A selection of T cell receptor beta chains follows, all from one sample in a study of T-cell reconstitution after alpha-beta-depleted transplantation in children. MiXCR, run by TCRdb on the PCR reads, gives a single entry per CDR3 protein. Of about 500,000 distinct CDR3 sequences in the sample, about an eighth were seen once. The material sequenced was PBMCs, mostly from graft donor cells, taken 180 days after TCRalphabeta/CD19-depleted stem cell transplant. Receptor source: a female patient under 10 years old who had a stem cell transplant for aplastic anemia, so the T cells may come from the graft donor. The CDR3 runs from the conserved cysteine through the conserved F or W. The D gene is left open where the match is weak. Where a row states a size, it is once, few, many or the class of an expanded clone; other rows omit it.

>TRBD2|few|TRBJ2-5|TRBV5-1
CASSLPTGGPKETQYF
TGCGCCAGCAGCTTGCCAACGGGAGGGCCAAAAGAGACCCAGTACTTC
>TRBD2|few|TRBJ2-5|TRBV15
CATSRDKLGGGGETQYF
TGTGCCACCAGCAGAGATAAGCTGGGTGGCGGGGGGGAGACCCAGTACTTC
>TRBD1|many|TRBJ1-1|TRBV5-1
CASSPVPGQGSVDTEAFF
TGCGCCAGCAGCCCAGTCCCGGGACAGGGGTCGGTTGACACTGAAGCTTTCTTT
>TRBD2|few|TRBJ2-1|TRBV28
CASSSGRARYNEQFF
TGTGCCAGCAGTAGCGGGAGGGCCCGTTACAATGAGCAGTTCTTC
>NA|NA|TRBJ2-3|TRBV5-1
CASSREMTAWGPDTQYF
TGCGCCAGCAGCAGGGAGATGACAGCCTGGGGCCCAGATACGCAGTATTTT
>NA|many|TRBJ2-7|TRBV29-1
CSVENRERPHYEQYF
TGCAGCGTTGAGAACAGGGAGAGGCCTCACTACGAGCAGTACTTC
>NA|many|TRBJ2-5|TRBV21-1
CASSPPSGENQETQYF
TGTGCCAGCAGCCCCCCTAGCGGGGAGAACCAAGAGACCCAGTACTTC
>NA|many|TRBJ2-7|TRBV6-6
CASSSLAEQYF
TGTGCCAGCAGTTCTCTGGCCGAGCAGTACTTC
>NA|NA|TRBJ1-1|TRBV7-8
CASSFDRWGNTEAFF
TGTGCCAGCAGCTTCGACAGGTGGGGGAACACTGAAGCTTTCTTT
>NA|few|TRBJ2-1|TRBV12-3/TRBV12-4
CASSGDSSYNEQFF
TGTGCCAGCAGCGGGGACTCTTCCTACAATGAGCAGTTCTTC
>NA|few|TRBJ2-3|TRBV5-6
CASSQLGYPSTDTQYF
TGTGCCAGCAGCCAGTTGGGGTACCCTAGCACAGATACGCAGTATTTT
>NA|NA|TRBJ2-2|TRBV28
CASSPRPGAAYTGELFF
TGTGCCAGCAGCCCGAGGCCAGGAGCTGCTTACACCGGGGAGCTGTTTTTT
>NA|NA|TRBJ1-4|TRBV20-1
CSGSPRVATNEKLFF
TGCAGTGGTAGCCCGCGGGTCGCAACTAATGAAAAACTGTTTTTT
>TRBD2|NA|TRBJ2-1|TRBV5-1
CASSMGGTSGDEQFF
TGCGCCAGCAGCATGGGCGGGACTAGCGGCGATGAGCAGTTCTTC
>NA|NA|TRBJ2-7|TRBV14
CASSQDSLLPYEQYF
TGTGCCAGCAGCCAAGATAGTCTTCTACCCTACGAGCAGTACTTC
>TRBD1|few|TRBJ2-3|TRBV7-2
CASSLYGTGGGTDTQYF
TGTGCCAGCAGCTTATACGGGACAGGGGGCGGCACAGATACGCAGTATTTT
>NA|NA|TRBJ1-1|TRBV5-5
CATSLAGTSTEAFF
TGTGCCACCAGCTTGGCCGGGACATCCACTGAAGCTTTCTTT
>NA|few|TRBJ2-5|TRBV14
CASSQERGSLALETQYF
TGTGCCAGCAGCCAAGAACGAGGCAGCTTGGCCTTAGAGACCCAGTACTTC
>NA|NA|TRBJ1-5|TRBV7-9
CASRIGNQPQHF
TGTGCCAGCAGGATTGGCAATCAGCCCCAGCATTTT
>NA|few|TRBJ1-1|TRBV7-1
CASSSGRGREMWGMPDTEAFF
TGTGCCAGCAGCTCAGGAAGGGGTCGGGAAATGTGGGGGATGCCCGACACTGAAGCTTTCTTT
>NA|few|TRBJ2-3|TRBV25-1
CASSVWTPNRYTQYF
TGTGCCAGCAGTGTATGGACACCCAATCGGTATACGCAGTATTTT
>TRBD1|few|TRBJ2-3|TRBV4-3
CASSQDWDRWDTQYF
TGCGCCAGCAGCCAAGATTGGGACAGGTGGGATACGCAGTATTTT
>NA|many|TRBJ2-1|TRBV7-4
CASSLASASSYNEQFF
TGTGCCAGCAGCTTAGCTAGCGCAAGCTCCTACAATGAGCAGTTCTTC
>NA|NA|TRBJ1-5|TRBV24-1
CATRSPGGPQHF
TGTGCCACCAGGAGCCCGGGAGGGCCCCAGCATTTT
>NA|few|TRBJ1-6|TRBV4-2
CASSQGGRGKGNSPLHF
TGTGCCAGCAGCCAAGGGGGAAGAGGTAAAGGAAATTCACCCCTCCACTTT
>TRBD1|NA|TRBJ2-6|TRBV12-3/TRBV12-4
CASSRTGTGANGLTF
TGTGCCAGCAGTAGGACAGGGACTGGGGCCAACGGCCTGACTTTC
>NA|few|TRBJ1-1|TRBV20-1
CSAKDTANTEAFF
TGCAGTGCTAAGGACACCGCGAACACTGAAGCTTTCTTT
>TRBD2|many|TRBJ2-3|TRBV5-6
CASSLLGTSGMVTQYF
TGTGCCAGCAGCTTGCTCGGGACTAGCGGGATGGTTACGCAGTATTTT
>NA|NA|TRBJ2-1|TRBV27
CASSLSLGLQSSNEQFF
TGTGCCAGCAGTTTATCCCTGGGACTCCAAAGTAGCAATGAGCAGTTCTTC
>TRBD1|few|TRBJ2-7|TRBV5-1
CASSRAGTGNEQYF
TGCGCCAGCAGCCGTGCCGGGACAGGGAACGAGCAGTACTTC
>NA|few|TRBJ1-2|TRBV12-3/TRBV12-4
CASSLAGLGGGYTF
TGTGCCAGCAGTTTAGCCGGGTTAGGGGGTGGCTACACCTTC
>NA|NA|TRBJ2-7|TRBV29-1
CSVIRQESYEQYF
TGCAGCGTTATACGGCAGGAATCCTACGAGCAGTACTTC
>TRBD1|NA|TRBJ1-2|TRBV28
CASSLKGTGAYYGYTF
TGTGCCAGCAGTTTAAAGGGGACAGGGGCGTACTATGGCTACACCTTC
>NA|NA|TRBJ1-1|TRBV7-9
CASFMGLKAFF
TGTGCCAGCTTTATGGGACTAAAAGCTTTCTTT
>NA|many|TRBJ1-2|TRBV12-3/TRBV12-4
CASSAASNYGYTF
TGTGCCAGCAGTGCAGCGTCTAACTATGGCTACACCTTC
>TRBD2|NA|TRBJ2-1|TRBV28
CASSIPGLAGGSYNEQFF
TGTGCCAGCAGCATCCCGGGACTAGCGGGAGGGTCCTACAATGAGCAGTTCTTC
>TRBD2|NA|TRBJ2-3|TRBV29-1
CSVVSGRGADTQYF
TGCAGCGTTGTGAGCGGGAGGGGGGCAGATACGCAGTATTTT
>NA|NA|TRBJ1-2|TRBV12-3/TRBV12-4
CASSLRDVGYTF
TGTGCCAGCAGTTTACGGGATGTGGGCTACACCTTC
>NA|few|TRBJ1-2|TRBV6-1
CASSPTGIGGYTF
TGTGCCAGCAGCCCAACAGGGATCGGCGGCTACACCTTC
>TRBD1|few|TRBJ2-7|TRBV28
CASSLLGTGTSYEQYF
TGTGCCAGCAGTTTACTTGGGACAGGGACATCCTACGAGCAGTACTTC
>NA|NA|TRBJ2-1|TRBV7-2
CASSPKGRDSYNEQFF
TGTGCCAGCAGCCCTAAAGGGCGGGACTCCTACAATGAGCAGTTCTTC
>TRBD2|NA|TRBJ2-1|TRBV7-3
CASSFRGRRNEQFF
TGTGCCAGCAGCTTCCGCGGGAGGCGGAATGAGCAGTTCTTC
>TRBD1|many|TRBJ2-7|TRBV28
CASSFVSKGQGANEQYF
TGTGCCAGCAGTTTTGTTAGTAAGGGACAGGGGGCCAACGAGCAGTACTTC
>NA|many|TRBJ2-5|TRBV5-1
CASSLVDIQETQYF
TGCGCCAGCAGCTTGGTCGACATTCAAGAGACCCAGTACTTC
>TRBD1|few|TRBJ1-1|TRBV3-1
CASSQIQGGHNTEAFF
TGTGCCAGCAGCCAAATCCAGGGGGGGCACAACACTGAAGCTTTCTTT
>TRBD1|NA|TRBJ1-3|TRBV7-8
CASSSRDREINTIYF
TGTGCCAGCAGCTCCAGGGACAGGGAGATAAACACCATATATTTT
>TRBD1|NA|TRBJ2-1|TRBV6-2/TRBV6-3
CASSLTRDRDLDEQFF
TGTGCCAGCAGCCTCACCCGGGACAGGGATCTGGATGAGCAGTTCTTC
>NA|many|TRBJ2-4|TRBV12-3/TRBV12-4
CASSLGLNIQYF
TGTGCCAGCAGTTTAGGTTTGAACATTCAGTACTTC
>NA|NA|TRBJ1-1|TRBV10-3
CATLGDVNTEAFF
TGTGCCACGTTAGGTGACGTGAACACTGAAGCTTTCTTT
>NA|few|TRBJ1-4|TRBV28
CASSPPDRPNEKLFF
TGTGCCAGCAGTCCCCCGGACAGACCTAATGAAAAACTGTTTTTT